This TCR beta chain was found in a study of CXCR3-negative and CXCR3-positive naive CD8 T cells. The libraries of TRB cDNA were prepared using 5' RACE with UMI labels. TCRdb re-called the 5' RACE reads; every CDR3 protein appears as one record, without DNA. Recorded for this sample: 150,000 or so distinct CDR3 sequences. A remark on this clonotype: Antigen unknown.

Whole-study findings and limits: CXCR3-positive naive cells carried more hydrophobic TRB CDR3s than CXCR3-negative ones. Comparison of naive subsets found surface CD5 to be comparable, and TCR strength was inferred on the basis of TRB CDR3 properties. Similar TRBV-TRBJ usage was seen in naive cells (both CXCR3-negative and CXCR3-positive), but memory cells differed. Comparably high diversity was seen in both naive subsets, and much lower diversity in memory CD8+ cells.

Germline V gene lookup returns CDR1 MDHEN and CDR2 SYDVKM. CDR3 size: 15 residues. The sample taken for sequencing was naive CXCR3+ CD8+ T cells from blood. The sample's subset: CD45RO-CCR7+CD27+CD95- naive CD8+ T cells expressing CXCR3 (TNR3+). V is TRBV28 and J is TRBJ1-2. The sequence was obtained from a human donor in good health. Some clones in this sample may be carry-over from other donors' samples. This chain's CDR3 is CASSLVVSTGTRYTF.